This T cell receptor (beta chain) was identified during a study of graft-versus-host responses after intestinal transplantation. The CDR3 loop spans 13 amino acids. The V gene lost 8 bases and the J gene lost 6 bases, with 17 bases spanning the gap. Germline assignment: CDR1 LNHNV and CDR2 YYDKDF (reference sequence). General study findings and limits: In patients with graft-donor T cell macrochimerism, allograft graft-versus-host to host-versus-graft clonal ratios were high. Levels of circulating GvH clones at their peak were associated with early post-transplant HvG declines. Analysis identified GvH clones in recipient marrow, with some appearing first in ileum or blood.

Intraepithelial and lamina propria lymphocytes were released after the graft tissue was processed. Data came from immunoSEQ multiplex PCR; TCRdb stores just in-frame clones and leaves some out. The repertoire includes roughly 16,000 clones, about three fifths of them detected once, and about 13% sits in the top ten. Notes on this clone: Its target is unknown.

The TCR was taken from a human patient who received an intestinal transplant, so some T cells may come from the graft donor. Sample: ileum tissue, taken 524 days after transplant. V usage is TRBV15 and J usage is TRBJ2-7; D might be TRBD2 (5 bases). The chain's CDR3 is CATEKNGGVEQYF. CDR3 in DNA: TGTGCCACCGAGAAGAACGGAGGAGTCGAGCAGTACTTC.